Listed below are T cell receptor beta chains from one sample, sequenced in a study of T-cell memory formation after mild COVID-19. A single record per CDR3 protein comes from TCRdb applying MiXCR to the 5' RACE reads. There are 560,000 or so distinct CDR3 sequences in the sample; roughly a sixth occur only once, and less than 10% lies in the top ten. The sample was PBMCs or a T cell subset sorted from them (not recorded which). Receptors were obtained from an adult woman who had mild COVID-19 (a few samples of this study predate the infection). Cell type and time point are not known. Each CDR3 is given with its conserved first and last residue. D genes are given only for firm matches. Where a row states a size, it is once, few, many or the class of an expanded clone; other rows omit it.

j_gene,d_gene,abundance,v_gene,CDR3aa,CDR3nt
TRBJ2-2,NA,NA,TRBV9,CASDGVNTGELFF,TGTGCCAGCGACGGGGTGAACACCGGGGAGCTGTTTTTT
TRBJ1-4,TRBD1,NA,TRBV6-1,CASSDRLSGGYEKLFF,TGTGCCAGCAGTGATAGGCTCTCAGGGGGCTATGAAAAACTGTTTTTT
TRBJ1-2,NA,NA,TRBV10-3,CAIPLAGPDYGYTF,TGTGCCATCCCCCTCGCAGGACCCGACTATGGCTACACCTTC
TRBJ1-1,NA,NA,TRBV6-1,CASSETGLREAFF,TGTGCCAGCAGTGAAACAGGGCTACGTGAAGCTTTCTTT
TRBJ2-7,NA,many,TRBV29-1,CSARLGSSYEQYF,TGCAGCGCCAGACTGGGGAGCTCCTACGAGCAGTACTTC
TRBJ1-2,NA,NA,TRBV6-6,CASRGGGYYGYTF,TGTGCCAGCAGAGGGGGTGGCTACTATGGCTACACCTTC
TRBJ2-7,NA,NA,TRBV3-1,CASSPGGGELITYEQYF,TGTGCCAGCAGCCCCGGAGGGGGGGAGCTTATCACCTACGAGCAGTACTTC
TRBJ2-7,NA,few,TRBV6-2/TRBV6-3,CASSWSASYEQYF,TGTGCCAGCAGTTGGTCAGCCTCCTACGAGCAGTACTTC
TRBJ1-1,NA,NA,TRBV12-3/TRBV12-4,CASSSIGIMNTEAFF,TGTGCCAGCAGCAGCATCGGGATAATGAACACTGAAGCTTTCTTT
TRBJ2-3,TRBD2,NA,TRBV27,CASIGIGLAGGPDTQYF,TGTGCCAGCATCGGTATTGGTCTAGCGGGGGGACCAGATACGCAGTATTTT
TRBJ2-5,NA,few,TRBV24-1,CATSEPQGVQETQYF,TGTGCCACCAGTGAACCTCAAGGGGTCCAAGAGACCCAGTACTTC
TRBJ1-6,NA,few,TRBV7-9,CASRHGASSYNSPLHF,TGTGCCAGCAGACACGGCGCATCTTCCTATAATTCACCCCTCCACTTT
TRBJ2-3,NA,NA,TRBV4-3,CASSPRWADTDTQYF,TGCGCCAGCAGCCCCCGGTGGGCGGACACAGATACGCAGTATTTT
TRBJ1-2,NA,NA,TRBV6-5,CASSFSTTGPGRGGYTF,TGTGCCAGCAGTTTCTCCACGACAGGTCCGGGAAGGGGTGGCTACACCTTC
TRBJ2-2,TRBD1,NA,TRBV7-2,CASSLRGRNTGELFF,TGTGCCAGCAGCCTCAGGGGGCGGAACACCGGGGAGCTGTTTTTT
TRBJ2-5,NA,few,TRBV29-1,CSVVGKGTQYF,TGCAGCGTTGTGGGAAAGGGGACCCAGTACTTC
TRBJ2-2,TRBD2,NA,TRBV5-5,CASSLGLAGARVTGELFF,TGTGCCAGCAGCTTGGGACTAGCGGGAGCCCGTGTCACCGGGGAGCTGTTTTTT
TRBJ1-2,NA,NA,TRBV29-1,CSVEDRSAYGYTF,TGCAGCGTTGAAGATCGATCAGCCTATGGCTACACCTTC
TRBJ2-5,NA,few,TRBV7-9,CASSLVSSWETQYF,TGTGCCAGCAGCTTAGTGTCCTCCTGGGAGACCCAGTACTTC
TRBJ2-1,NA,NA,TRBV29-1,CSVEEGLPEQFF,TGCAGCGTTGAAGAGGGCCTCCCAGAGCAGTTCTTC
TRBJ2-3,TRBD2,NA,TRBV6-5,CASSSGRSSDTQYF,TGTGCCAGCAGCTCCGGGAGGAGTTCCGATACGCAGTATTTT
TRBJ2-1,TRBD2,NA,TRBV5-1,CASSLRASGSNEQFF,TGCGCCAGCAGCTTGAGGGCTAGCGGGAGCAATGAGCAGTTCTTC
TRBJ2-7,NA,NA,TRBV27,CASSLKPGFYEQYF,TGTGCCAGCAGCTTGAAGCCAGGGTTCTACGAGCAGTACTTC
TRBJ2-1,NA,many,TRBV12-3/TRBV12-4,CASRYSALGGQRSSYNEQFF,TGTGCCAGCAGATATAGCGCCTTGGGGGGACAGAGAAGCTCCTACAATGAGCAGTTCTTC
TRBJ2-7,TRBD1,NA,TRBV20-1,CSAIQGPGEQYF,TGCAGTGCTATACAGGGGCCAGGAGAGCAGTACTTC
TRBJ2-7,TRBD1,few,TRBV11-3,CASSLAAGTVYEQYF,TGTGCCAGCAGCTTAGCCGCCGGGACAGTCTACGAGCAGTACTTC
TRBJ2-7,TRBD1,NA,TRBV15,CATSRDTEGQAYEQYF,TGTGCCACCAGCAGAGATACGGAGGGACAGGCCTACGAGCAGTACTTC
TRBJ1-4,NA,NA,TRBV6-6,CASSYDWGKLFF,TGTGCCAGCAGTTACGATTGGGGGAAACTGTTTTTT
TRBJ2-5,NA,NA,TRBV5-1,CASSLSAPEETQYF,TGCGCCAGCAGCTTGTCCGCTCCTGAGGAGACCCAGTACTTC
TRBJ2-7,NA,NA,TRBV29-1,CSVGADFSYEQYF,TGCAGCGTTGGGGCGGACTTCTCCTACGAGCAGTACTTC
TRBJ2-7,NA,many,TRBV12-3/TRBV12-4,CASSPGHSSYEQYF,TGTGCCAGCAGCCCAGGACATAGCTCCTACGAGCAGTACTTC
TRBJ2-1,TRBD1,NA,TRBV11-3,CASSSRLGQGLYNEQFF,TGTGCCAGCAGCTCACGCCTGGGACAGGGACTTTACAATGAGCAGTTCTTC
TRBJ2-1,NA,NA,TRBV20-1,CSAPRGGTYNEQFF,TGCAGTGCTCCCAGGGGAGGTACCTACAATGAGCAGTTCTTC
TRBJ2-1,TRBD2,NA,TRBV6-5,CASRTTSGRAGLYNEQFF,TGTGCCAGCAGGACAACTAGCGGGAGGGCCGGGCTTTACAATGAGCAGTTCTTC
TRBJ1-3,NA,few,TRBV7-2,CASSAWGPTIYF,TGTGCCAGCAGCGCCTGGGGGCCCACCATATATTTT
TRBJ1-1,TRBD1,NA,TRBV4-1,CASSQGQGQNTEAFF,TGCGCCAGCAGCCAAGGACAGGGCCAGAACACTGAAGCTTTCTTT
TRBJ2-6,NA,NA,TRBV6-6,CASSPTSGVSGANVLTF,TGTGCCAGCAGTCCTACCAGTGGAGTCTCTGGGGCCAACGTCCTGACTTTC
TRBJ2-7,NA,NA,TRBV20-1,CSANPAAGSLSYLYEQYF,TGCAGTGCTAATCCCGCGGCAGGGTCTCTTTCGTACCTCTACGAGCAGTACTTC
TRBJ2-7,NA,NA,TRBV20-1,CSTDGSSSYEQYF,TGCAGCACGGACGGATCCAGCTCCTACGAGCAGTACTTC
TRBJ2-7,TRBD1,NA,TRBV5-6,CASSHGTGTYEQYF,TGTGCCAGCAGCCATGGGACAGGGACCTACGAGCAGTACTTC
TRBJ2-3,NA,NA,TRBV28,CASSAGDRQYF,TGTGCCAGCAGTGCCGGGGACCGGCAGTATTTT
TRBJ2-1,NA,NA,TRBV24-1,CATSRQGAGNEQFF,TGTGCCACCAGTCGTCAAGGGGCTGGCAATGAGCAGTTCTTC